The next 14 T cell receptor beta chains were all read from a single sample in a study of blood T cells in healthy people across ages. A J-beta primer mix and a sample-barcoded 5' primer were used in a second PCR of roughly 6 to 11 cycles. From the 5' RACE reads, TCRdb called clonotypes with MiXCR, one entry per CDR3 protein. The data contain hundreds of thousands of distinct CDR3 sequences, about 54% of them singletons. Specimen: blood. Receptors originate from a man in his 60s in good health.

The rearrangement links TRBV4-1 to TRBJ2-5, with a weak D call TRBD2 (6 bases). The germline V gene has CDR1 MGHRA and CDR2 YSYEKL. This CDR3 region has 15 residues. Deletions cut 0 bases from V and 7 bases from J, with 15 bases between. CDR3 sequence reads: CASSQDPGREATQYF. The CDR3 DNA follows: TGCGCCAGCAGCCAAGATCCCGGCAGGGAGGCGACCCAGTACTTC.

The rearrangement joins TRBV4-1 to TRBJ2-3; the D call may be TRBD1 or TRBD2 (5 bases each). V shed 1 base and J shed 4 bases, with 12 bases lying between them. This CDR3 contains 15 residues. Germline CDR1 is MGHRA and CDR2 is YSYEKL. The CDR3 region has the DNA TGCGCCAGCAGCCAAGGGGACCCAAGGGCAGATACGCAGTATTTT. Residues: CASSQGDPRADTQYF.

The sample holds one count of this clonotype. This chain uses TRBV4-2 with TRBJ2-7, with 7 bases that match TRBD2. This CDR3 has 17 amino acids. V dropped 3 bases and J dropped 2; count of bases not matched to a gene: 13. Looked up from germline, CDR1 is LGHNA and CDR2 is YNFKEQ. The CDR3 DNA is TGTGCCAGCAGCCAGCACCTTATCGGGACTAAAGCCTACGAGCAGTACTTC. It encodes CASSQHLIGTKAYEQYF.

This clonotype showed up just a few times. CDR3 sequence: CSVVVRGLEGYTF. The CDR3 bases are TGCAGCGTTGTGGTCCGGGGCCTAGAGGGCTACACCTTC. The chain joins TRBV29-1 to TRBJ1-2; a weak D match, TRBD1 (5 bases). Germline CDR1 is SQVTM and CDR2 is ANQGSEA. The length of the CDR3 is 13 residues. V lost 4 bases and J 8 bases, leaving 17 bases between the germline ends.

This chain connects TRBV11-3 to TRBJ2-1; D is possibly TRBD1 or TRBD2 (5 bases each). The germline gives CDR1 SGHNT, CDR2 YENEEA. Trimming removed 5 bases from V and 5 bases from J, with 13 bases in between. This CDR3 comprises 14 residues. The CDR3 sequence: CASSPGRRNNEQFF. The CDR3 DNA reads TGTGCCAGCAGCCCGGGACGCAGAAACAATGAGCAGTTCTTC.

The CDR3 reads CASSHGGANYGYTF. The CDR3 nucleotides read TGTGCCAGCAGCCACGGGGGGGCGAACTATGGCTACACCTTC. This chain joins TRBV3-1 and TRBJ1-2; TRBD1 is a possible D gene (6 bases). The CDR3 runs 14 residues. Germline loops: CDR1 LGHDT, CDR2 YNNKEL (reference sequence). The V and J ends lost 3 bases and 2 bases respectively, with 10 bases between them. Looking up the rest from reference TRBV3-1 and TRBJ1-2 gives the full variable domain: DTAVSQTPKYLVTQMGNDKSIKCEQNLGHDTMYWYKQDSKKFLKIMFSYNNKELIINETVPNRFSPKSPDKAHLNLHINSLELGDSAVYFCASSHGGANYGYTFGSGTRLTVV.

This clonotype came up once. This chain connects TRBV20-1 to TRBJ2-1; D possibly uses TRBD1 or TRBD2 (5 bases each). The V end was cut by 4 bases, the J end by 6 bases, with 19 bases between. The CDR3 is 15 amino acids. Germline V gives CDR1 DFQATT, CDR2 SNEGSKA (reference sequence). CDR3 sequence (DNA): TGCAGTGCTACTCCGGGGCTAGCAATTTCCAATGAGCAGTTCTTC. Translated, it gives CSATPGLAISNEQFF.

In this sample, this clonotype turned up once. V is TRBV7-9 and J is TRBJ2-1, with D possibly being TRBD1 (6 bases). With 4 bases removed from V and 1 base from J, the gap between germline ends came to 8 bases. This CDR3 spans 14 amino acids. Germline CDR1 is SEHNR and CDR2 is FQNEAQ (reference sequence). CDR3 sequence (DNA): TGTGCCAGCAGCTGGGGGCAATCCTACAATGAGCAGTTCTTC. Encoded protein: CASSWGQSYNEQFF.

This clonotype was seen a single time. The rearrangement links TRBV7-8 to TRBJ2-7; TRBD1 agrees at 7 bases. The J segment lost 3 bases and the V segment lost 1 base, leaving 6 bases of the junction unmatched. CDR3 length: 15 residues. The germline V gene encodes CDR1 SGHVS and CDR2 FQNEAQ. The chain's CDR3 is CASSLDKTGNYEQYF. CDR3 nucleotide sequence: TGTGCCAGCAGCTTAGATAAGACAGGGAACTACGAGCAGTACTTC.

This chain uses TRBV10-3 with TRBJ2-1; tentatively, D is TRBD1 (6 bases). This CDR3 contains 14 residues. Germline CDR1 reads ENHRY; CDR2 reads SYGVKD. V dropped 3 bases and J dropped 8 bases, with 14 bases sitting between them. The CDR3 reads CAISDSRGGDEQFF. The CDR3 bases are TGTGCCATCAGTGACTCCAGAGGGGGAGATGAGCAGTTCTTC.

This clonotype came up a few times. The chain recombines TRBV5-1 with TRBJ2-1; no clear D gene. Germline V lookup: CDR1 SGHRS, CDR2 YFSETQ. V dropped 0 bases and J dropped 2 bases, with 12 bases sitting between them. The CDR3 extends over 16 amino acids. As DNA, the CDR3 is TGCGCCAGCAGCTTGGTTCCCACTTACACCTACAATGAGCAGTTCTTC. Translation: CASSLVPTYTYNEQFF. The whole variable domain, remainder taken from reference TRBV5-1 and TRBJ2-1, is KAGVTQTPRYLIKTRGQQVTLSCSPISGHRSVSWYQQTPGQGLQFLFEYFSETQRNKGNFPGRFSGRQFSNSRSEMNVSTLELGDSALYLCASSLVPTYTYNEQFFGPGTRLTVL.

The V call is TRBV5-1, the J call TRBJ2-3; D unresolved. The V and J ends lost 0 bases and 0 bases respectively, with 11 bases between them. Germline V gives CDR1 SGHRS, CDR2 YFSETQ. This CDR3 is built from 16 residues. The CDR3 sequence: CASSLGSAVSTDTQYF. CDR3 bases: TGCGCCAGCAGCTTGGGTTCAGCCGTAAGCACAGATACGCAGTATTTT.

V gene TRBV12-3 or TRBV12-4 combines with J gene TRBJ2-3, with 7 bases lining up with TRBD1. CDR3 size: 13 residues. Trimming removed 4 bases from V and 5 bases from J; junction bases left unmatched: 3. The CDR3 nucleotides are TGTGCCAGCAGTTGGACAGGACTAGATACGCAGTATTTT. Translated: CASSWTGLDTQYF.

This chain links TRBV5-6 with TRBJ1-2, with TRBD1 as a possible D gene (5 bases). The CDR3 has 12 residues. V lost 3 bases and J lost 2, with 5 bases in between. Germline-derived CDR1 and CDR2 are SGHDT and YYEEEE. The CDR3 here is CASSWGNYGYTF. The CDR3 nucleotides read TGTGCCAGCAGCTGGGGGAACTATGGCTACACCTTC.